One and the same sample provided the 16 T cell receptor beta chains below, sequenced in a study of T cell responses to AZD1222 COVID-19 vaccine. Clones were read by immunoSEQ multiplex PCR, and TCRdb kept only the in-frame ones, dropping some. The table includes approximately 130,000 clones, over 75% detected once. Sequences were derived from peripheral blood, sampled 28 days after the second AZD1222 dose. These receptors came from an adult who received the AZD1222 COVID-19 vaccine.

The gene calls are TRBV4-2 and TRBJ1-6, with D perhaps TRBD1 (6 bases). V lost 1 base and J 8 bases, leaving 18 bases between the germline ends. The CDR3 consists of 17 residues. CDR1 and CDR2 from the germline V gene are LGHNA and YNFKEQ. As DNA, the CDR3 is TGTGCCAGCAGCCAAGCGGTACAGCGAAAGGGGGATTCACCCCTCCACTTT. This encodes CASSQAVQRKGDSPLHF.

This clone was detected a few times. V gene TRBV7-7 combines with J gene TRBJ2-3, with 10 bases fitting TRBD2. In germline, CDR1 is SSHAT, CDR2 FNYEAQ (reference sequence). V was clipped by 1 base and J by 5 bases; unmatched bases: 6. The CDR3 consists of 16 residues. The CDR3 coding sequence is TGTGCCAGCAGCTTAGGGGGAGCGGGAGGGCTAGATACGCAGTATTTT. It yields the protein CASSLGGAGGLDTQYF.

The chain is built from TRBV28 and TRBJ2-7; 8 positions match TRBD1. After removal of 4 bases from V and 2 bases from J, the junction contained 4 bases not matched to a gene. The CDR3 is 14 residues long. Germline values: CDR1 MDHEN, CDR2 SYDVKM. This chain's CDR3 is CASSSDRDAYEQYF. The CDR3, as DNA: TGTGCCAGCAGTTCGGACAGGGATGCCTACGAGCAGTACTTC.

In its sample, this clone was seen once. This chain links TRBV29-1 with TRBJ1-5, with 9 bases fitting TRBD1. The germline V gene has CDR1 SQVTM and CDR2 ANQGSEA. This CDR3 comprises 13 residues. The J segment lost 5 bases and the V segment lost 6 bases, leaving 5 bases of the junction unmatched. CDR3 DNA: TGCAGCGTGGGGACAGGGCGGGATCAGCCCCAGCATTTT. Translated: CSVGTGRDQPQHF.

This clone was detected a few times. The chain combines TRBV18 with TRBJ1-2; 8 positions agree with TRBD1. Germline trimming cut 3 bases from V and 3 bases from J; bases unmatched to any gene: 3. The CDR3 has 14 residues. In germline, CDR1 is KGHSH, CDR2 LQKENI. The CDR3 loop is CASSPTGEDYGYTF. DNA for the CDR3: TGTGCCAGCTCACCGACAGGGGAGGACTATGGCTACACCTTC.

The V call is TRBV5-5, the J call TRBJ1-1, with D unresolved. This CDR3 comprises 14 residues. Germline V gives CDR1 SGHKS, CDR2 YYEKEE (reference sequence). Between the trimmed V and J ends, which lost 4 bases and 1 base, there was a span of 11 bases. CDR3 coding DNA: TGTGCCAGCAGCCCGTGGCAACAGAACACTGAAGCTTTCTTT. This gives the protein CASSPWQQNTEAFF.

This chain links TRBV5-1 with TRBJ1-6; 8 positions match TRBD1. After removal of 3 bases from V and 4 bases from J, the junction contained 9 bases not matched to a gene. In germline, CDR1 is SGHRS, CDR2 YFSETQ. The CDR3 is made up of 17 amino acids. The CDR3 is CASSSGTGGLYNSPLHF. The CDR3 DNA reads TGCGCCAGCAGCTCGGGGACAGGCGGTCTATATAATTCACCCCTCCACTTT. The full variable domain, in which reference TRBV5-1 and TRBJ1-6 provide the parts outside the CDR3, is KAGVTQTPRYLIKTRGQQVTLSCSPISGHRSVSWYQQTPGQGLQFLFEYFSETQRNKGNFPGRFSGRQFSNSRSEMNVSTLELGDSALYLCASSSGTGGLYNSPLHFGNGTRLTVT.

The chain combines TRBV27 with TRBJ2-7; D call uncertain. Trimming took off 0 bases at V and 1 base at J, with 7 bases between the two ends. The CDR3 has 14 residues. The germline gives CDR1 MNHEY, CDR2 SMNVEV (reference sequence). This chain's CDR3 is CASSLSLGSYEQYF. The CDR3 nucleotides are TGTGCCAGCAGTTTATCGTTGGGTTCCTACGAGCAGTACTTC.

The chain employs TRBV2 and TRBJ1-6, with no clear D. CDR3 length: 13 amino acids. Trimming removed 7 bases at V and 6 bases at J, with 10 bases between. CDR1 and CDR2 from the germline V gene are SNHLY and FYNNEI. The CDR3 loop reads CASIADFNSPLHF. DNA of the CDR3: TGTGCCAGCATAGCGGATTTTAATTCACCCCTCCACTTT.

The rearrangement links TRBV29-1 to TRBJ2-7; TRBD1 aligns across 8 bases. CDR1 is SQVTM and CDR2 is ANQGSEA in the germline V gene. The V segment lost 6 bases and the J segment 6 bases; nucleotides outside the gene matches: 19. CDR3 length: 16 residues. CDR3 nucleotide sequence: TGCAGCGTCGCCGCTACAGGGCCTGACAGGGGTGGCGAGCAGTACTTC. Amino acids: CSVAATGPDRGGEQYF.

The V call is TRBV9, the J call TRBJ1-5; TRBD1 matches 9 bases. The germline V gene encodes CDR1 SGDLS and CDR2 YYNGEE. V gave up 0 bases and J gave up 3 bases; unmatched junction bases: 4. The length of the CDR3 is 16 residues. Here the CDR3 DNA reads TGTGCCAGCAGCGTAGGAGGGACAGGGAACAATCAGCCCCAGCATTTT. The encoded protein is CASSVGGTGNNQPQHF. The variable domain in full, completed from reference TRBV9 and TRBJ1-5, reads DSGVTQTPKHLITATGQRVTLRCSPRSGDLSVYWYQQSLDQGLQFLIQYYNGEERAKGNILERFSAQQFPDLHSELNLSSLELGDSALYFCASSVGGTGNNQPQHFGDGTRLSIL.

The chain combines TRBV6-2 or TRBV6-3 with TRBJ1-5, with 7 bases fitting TRBD1. Germline V gives CDR1 MNHEY, CDR2 SVGEGT. The CDR3 has 17 residues. V gave up 5 bases and J gave up 0 bases; unmatched junction bases: 10. The CDR3 coding sequence is TGTGCCAGCAGTCAGACTTACAGGGGTGCTAGCAATCAGCCCCAGCATTTT. Translated, it gives CASSQTYRGASNQPQHF.

The chain couples TRBV4-1 to TRBJ1-5; D is uncertain. V dropped 4 bases and J dropped 1 base, with 8 bases sitting between them. There are 14 residues in the CDR3. Per the germline V gene, CDR1 is MGHRA and CDR2 is YSYEKL. DNA of the CDR3: TGCGCCAGCAGCCCTAGGCTAAGCAATCAGCCCCAGCATTTT. Residues: CASSPRLSNQPQHF.

V usage is TRBV7-9 and J usage is TRBJ1-5; the D gene is possibly TRBD1 (6 bases). This CDR3 is built from 13 residues. CDR1 SEHNR and CDR2 FQNEAQ come from the germline V gene (reference sequence). Trimming removed 5 bases from V and 3 bases from J, with 8 bases in between. In DNA, the CDR3 is TGTGCCAGCAGCGGGGGCAACAATCAGCCCCAGCATTTT. Amino acids: CASSGGNNQPQHF. The full variable domain, its missing parts supplied by reference TRBV7-9 and TRBJ1-5, is DTGVSQNPRHKITKRGQNVTFRCDPISEHNRLYWYRQTLGQGPEFLTYFQNEAQLEKSRLLSDRFSAERPKGSFSTLEIQRTEQGDSAMYLCASSGGNNQPQHFGDGTRLSIL.

This sequence joins TRBV7-9 and TRBJ1-4; D may be TRBD1 (5 bases). The CDR3 spans 15 residues. Germline CDR1 SEHNR, CDR2 FQNEAQ (reference sequence). Trimming stripped 5 bases from V and 0 bases from J, with 10 bases between. CDR3 in amino acids: CASSETAATNEKLFF. The DNA for the CDR3 is TGTGCCAGCAGCGAGACAGCCGCAACTAATGAAAAACTGTTTTTT.

The rearrangement links TRBV4-2 to TRBJ1-1, with a possible D match to TRBD1 (5 bases). The V end lost 1 base, the J end lost 5 bases, and 14 bases lay between the germline ends. The CDR3 has 15 amino acids. Per the germline V gene, CDR1 is LGHNA and CDR2 is YNFKEQ. The CDR3 coding sequence is TGTGCCAGCAGCCAAGGGTCGGGGCGTGGGACTGAAGCTTTCTTT. It yields the protein CASSQGSGRGTEAFF.